The 28 T cell receptor beta chains listed next were all sequenced from one sample in a study of chemoradiotherapy in HPV16-positive cancers. Assay: immunoSEQ multiplex PCR; the TCRdb copy retains only in-frame clones and omits some. The sample contains about 7,800 clones, about 67% of which appear only once. This material was collected from a patient who underwent chemoradiotherapy. The receptors were gathered from a human donor with HPV-associated anogenital cancer.

This clone appeared a single time. The V gene is TRBV6-6, the J gene TRBJ1-1, with a tentative D call TRBD1 (6 bases). The CDR3 consists of 13 residues. V shed 7 bases and J shed 1 base, with 10 bases lying between them. The germline CDR1 and CDR2 sequences are MNHNY and SVGAGI (reference sequence). The CDR3 spells CASNRGQNTEAFF. In nucleotides, the CDR3 is TGTGCCAGCAACCGGGGACAGAACACTGAAGCTTTCTTT.

The chain recombines TRBV19 with TRBJ2-1, with 10 nucleotides matching TRBD2. V was pared by 1 base and J by 8 bases, with 8 bases of the junction left unmatched. The CDR3 length is 16 residues. Per germline, CDR1 LNHDA and CDR2 SQIVND (reference sequence). The CDR3 sequence is CASSIGLAGAPHEQFF. Here the CDR3 DNA reads TGTGCCAGTAGTATAGGCCTAGCGGGGGCCCCCCATGAGCAGTTCTTC. Variable domain in full (rest from reference TRBV19 and TRBJ2-1): DGGITQSPKYLFRKEGQNVTLSCEQNLNHDAMYWYRQDPGQGLRLIYYSQIVNDFQKGDIAEGYSVSREKKESFPLTVTSAQKNPTAFYLCASSIGLAGAPHEQFFGPGTRLTVL.

The chain couples TRBV29-1 to TRBJ1-2; D is undetermined. Germline CDR1 and CDR2: SQVTM and ANQGSEA. Between the trimmed V and J ends, which lost 0 bases and 6 bases, there was a span of 14 bases. CDR3 length equals 14 residues. The CDR3 spells CSVEESKGANGYTF. Here the CDR3 DNA reads TGCAGCGTTGAAGAATCAAAGGGAGCGAATGGCTACACCTTC.

A few counts support this clone. CDR3 nucleotide sequence: TGTGCCAGCAGCGTATCTTACAGGCCGAACACTGAAGCTTTCTTT. Its protein product is CASSVSYRPNTEAFF. This chain uses TRBV9 with TRBJ1-1; possible D gene TRBD1, 5 bases. The germline V gene has CDR1 SGDLS and CDR2 YYNGEE. Trimming stripped 1 base from V and 1 base from J, with 11 bases between. The CDR3 covers 15 residues.

The V call is TRBV19, the J call TRBJ2-3; 9 bases are a match to TRBD1. Germline trimming cut 0 bases from V and 4 bases from J; bases unmatched to any gene: 8. This CDR3 has 17 residues. Germline V gives CDR1 LNHDA, CDR2 SQIVND (reference sequence). The CDR3: CASSIDRGTGTSDTQYF. The CDR3 DNA reads TGTGCCAGTAGTATAGATCGAGGGACAGGGACTTCAGATACGCAGTATTTT.

The CDR3 is CASSLLGPNSGANVLTF. For the CDR3, the DNA is TGTGCCAGCAGCTTACTGGGACCTAACTCTGGGGCCAACGTCCTGACTTTC. The gene calls are TRBV7-9 and TRBJ2-6; D might be TRBD1 or TRBD2, each matching 5 bases. The CDR3 is 17 amino acids. V lost 2 bases to trimming and J lost 0 bases, with 11 bases between them. CDR1 is SEHNR, CDR2 FQNEAQ, per germline (reference sequence).

In its sample, this clone was seen a few times. This sequence joins TRBV29-1 and TRBJ1-1; unclear D gene. The CDR3 is 11 amino acids. Trimming took off 3 bases at V and 7 bases at J, with 9 bases between the two ends. In germline, CDR1 is SQVTM, CDR2 ANQGSEA. The CDR3 sequence: CSVDSSSEAFF. CDR3 coding DNA: TGCAGCGTTGATTCATCCAGTGAAGCTTTCTTT.

Remarks on this clone: The sample contains more than one DNA sequence encoding this CDR3. This rearrangement joins TRBV7-2 to TRBJ2-3, with TRBD2 matching over 8 bases. CDR1 SGHTA and CDR2 FQGNSA come from the germline V gene. CDR3 length: 14 amino acids. With V trimmed by 5 bases and J by 4 bases, 5 bases remained unmatched. CDR3 sequence reads: CASSRGGRADTQYF. The CDR3 DNA reads TGTGCCAGCAGCCGGGGGGGCCGCGCAGATACGCAGTATTTT.

CDR3 sequence: CASSPWGTVRGGRADTQYF. CDR3 sequence (DNA): TGTGCCAGTAGTCCTTGGGGAACGGTACGGGGGGGGAGAGCAGATACGCAGTATTTT. The chain carries TRBV19 and TRBJ2-3, with 8 bases matching TRBD2. V lost 5 bases to trimming and J lost 4 bases; unmatched junction nucleotides: 20. Germline V gene data show CDR1 as LNHDA and CDR2 as SQIVND (reference sequence). There are 19 residues in the CDR3. Full variable domain (missing parts from reference TRBV19 and TRBJ2-3): DGGITQSPKYLFRKEGQNVTLSCEQNLNHDAMYWYRQDPGQGLRLIYYSQIVNDFQKGDIAEGYSVSREKKESFPLTVTSAQKNPTAFYLCASSPWGTVRGGRADTQYFGPGTRLTVL.

This clone has more than one count but fewer than ten. The chain is built from TRBV27 and TRBJ1-1, with D possibly TRBD1 on 5 matching bases. CDR1 and CDR2 (germline): MNHEY, SMNVEV (reference sequence). This CDR3 comprises 14 residues. Trimming shortened V by 6 bases and J by 2 bases, and 13 bases separated the two germline ends. The CDR3 loop reads CASRAGSVNTEAFF. In nucleotides, the CDR3 is TGTGCCAGCAGGGCAGGGTCAGTTAACACTGAAGCTTTCTTT.

The chain combines TRBV7-8 with TRBJ1-2; D gene uncertain. This CDR3 contains 13 residues. Germline V gene data show CDR1 as SGHVS and CDR2 as FQNEAQ. V was clipped by 1 base and J by 4 bases, with 7 bases between them. DNA for the CDR3: TGTGCCAGCAGCTTAGGAGGCAGCTATGGCTACACCTTC. Protein product: CASSLGGSYGYTF.

The chain is built from TRBV11-2 and TRBJ1-1, with D uncertain. V shed 5 bases and J shed 4 bases, with 14 bases lying between them. The CDR3 has 14 residues. Germline V gene lookup returns CDR1 SGHAT and CDR2 FQNNGV. The CDR3 protein is CASSATGRVTEAFF. The CDR3 region has the DNA TGTGCCAGCAGCGCCACGGGGAGGGTCACTGAAGCTTTCTTT.

This clone was seen a few times. This rearrangement joins TRBV18 to TRBJ2-3; no reliable D call. CDR3 length equals 13 residues. The V end was cut by 3 bases, the J end by 4 bases, with 8 bases between. Germline loops: CDR1 KGHSH, CDR2 LQKENI. CDR3 DNA: TGTGCCAGCTCACCTAACGTGGCAGATACGCAGTATTTT. This sequence encodes CASSPNVADTQYF.

This chain joins TRBV28 and TRBJ1-2; perhaps TRBD1 as D (6 bases). Trimming shortened V by 5 bases and J by 7 bases, and 17 bases separated the two germline ends. CDR1 is MDHEN and CDR2 is SYDVKM in the germline V gene. The CDR3 loop spans 14 amino acids. The CDR3: CASSTTGADRGYTF. The CDR3 nucleotides read TGTGCCAGCAGTACGACGGGGGCTGACCGTGGCTACACCTTC.

This rearrangement joins TRBV7-9 to TRBJ2-5; D unclear. Trimming stripped 0 bases from V and 5 bases from J, with 13 bases between. The CDR3 has 15 amino acids. Germline lookup yields CDR1 SEHNR and CDR2 FQNEAQ (reference sequence). The CDR3 nucleotides read TGTGCCAGCAGCTTAGCGTCCCACGGTGGGGAGACCCAGTACTTC. Translated, it gives CASSLASHGGETQYF.

The chain uses TRBV19 and TRBJ1-4, with D tentatively TRBD1 (6 bases). V was trimmed by 3 bases and J by 0 bases, leaving 20 bases between them. The CDR3 sequence is 19 residues long. From germline, CDR1 is LNHDA and CDR2 SQIVND (reference sequence). Written as DNA, the CDR3 is TGTGCCAGTAGTATCCCCGAGGGGGGTCCGTTTGCAACTAATGAAAAACTGTTTTTT. Protein product: CASSIPEGGPFATNEKLFF.

The genes are TRBV21-1 and TRBJ2-1; TRBD2, as called in the table, went unchecked against the DNA. TRBV21-1 represents a pseudogene. The CDR3 runs 17 residues. CDR3 nucleotides: TGTGCCAGCAGCAAAAGCCCTAGCGGGGGGGGTTACAATGAGCAGTTCTTC. This gives the protein CASSKSPSGGGYNEQFF.

This clone has only a few counts. The V call is TRBV25-1, the J call TRBJ1-1; D unclear. Germline-derived CDR1 and CDR2 are MGHDK and SYGVNS. V was clipped by 8 bases and J by 3 bases, with 7 bases between them. This CDR3 contains 11 residues. CDR3 bases: TGTGCCAGCTTGGGTTACACTGAAGCTTTCTTT. It specifies CASLGYTEAFF.

J is TRBJ2-7 and V is TRBV27; no definite D call. The CDR3 contains 14 residues. The ends were cut back, 6 bases at V and 5 bases at J, with 17 bases in the middle. CDR1 is MNHEY and CDR2 is SMNVEV in the germline V gene (reference sequence). Here the CDR3 DNA reads TGTGCCAGCAGCCCGCTGGGCTTAGTTCACGAGCAGTACTTC. Its translation: CASSPLGLVHEQYF.

The table lists this clone with a few counts. The rearrangement joins TRBV19 to TRBJ1-4; D is unclear. Germline V CDR1 and CDR2: LNHDA, SQIVND (reference sequence). The V end lost 5 bases, the J end lost 6 bases, and 13 bases lay between the germline ends. The CDR3 contains 14 residues. The CDR3, as DNA: TGTGCCAGTAGTCAAATACAGCGGGATGAAAAACTGTTTTTT. Its translation: CASSQIQRDEKLFF.

The CDR3 DNA sequence: TGTGCCAGCAGTGAAATCGGGACCCGAACCGGGGAGCTGTTTTTT. As protein: CASSEIGTRTGELFF. The chain couples TRBV2 to TRBJ2-2; D possibly uses TRBD1 or TRBD2 (5 bases each). CDR1 is SNHLY and CDR2 is FYNNEI in the germline V gene. There are 15 residues in the CDR3. Deletions cut 2 bases from V and 5 bases from J, with 12 bases between.

This clone has more than one count but fewer than ten. This chain joins TRBV15 and TRBJ2-7; D is tentatively TRBD1 or TRBD2 (5 bases each). Germline V CDR1 and CDR2: LNHNV, YYDKDF (reference sequence). The CDR3 extends over 13 amino acids. V lost 0 bases and J 6 bases, leaving 9 bases between the germline ends. The CDR3 reads CATSRDRGGEQYF. DNA of the CDR3: TGTGCCACCAGCAGAGATCGTGGGGGCGAGCAGTACTTC.

In DNA form, the CDR3 reads TGTGCCAGCAGCGGGGGACAGGGGAATTCACCCCTCCACTTT. Translated, it gives CASSGGQGNSPLHF. The V and J genes are TRBV6-5 and TRBJ1-6, with 10 bases that match TRBD1. The trim removed 6 bases at V and 7 bases at J, leaving 3 bases unmatched. Per the germline V gene, CDR1 is MNHEY and CDR2 is SVGAGI. The CDR3 is made up of 14 amino acids.

This clone was counted between two and nine times. This chain connects TRBV7-9 to TRBJ2-6; TRBD2 is a possible D gene (6 bases). V dropped 0 bases and J dropped 7 bases, with 7 bases sitting between them. From germline, CDR1 is SEHNR and CDR2 FQNEAQ (reference sequence). The CDR3 is made up of 14 amino acids. The CDR3 bases are TGTGCCAGCAGCTTAGCGGAGGGAGCCAACGTCCTGACTTTC. Its protein is CASSLAEGANVLTF.

The chain links TRBV6-6 to TRBJ1-1, with D perhaps matching TRBD1 (5 bases). The V gene's germline CDR1 is MNHNY and CDR2 SVGAGI (reference sequence). V dropped 7 bases and J dropped 5 bases, with 17 bases sitting between them. The CDR3 has 14 amino acids. CDR3 DNA: TGTGCCAGCACCATTACGGGGGGGAGGACTGAAGCTTTCTTT. Its translation: CASTITGGRTEAFF.

The gene calls are TRBV7-2 and TRBJ2-3; the D gene is possibly TRBD1 (5 bases). The germline V gene has CDR1 SGHTA and CDR2 FQGNSA. The V end lost 2 bases, the J end lost 0 bases, and 6 bases lay between the germline ends. The CDR3 is 14 residues long. CDR3 bases: TGTGCCAGCAGCTTAAAGGGGAGCACAGATACGCAGTATTTT. It is translated as CASSLKGSTDTQYF.

The chain joins TRBV7-2 to TRBJ2-7, with D possibly matching TRBD2 (6 bases). The CDR3 has 15 amino acids. V shed 4 bases and J shed 0 bases, with 13 bases lying between them. Per germline, CDR1 SGHTA and CDR2 FQGNSA. The CDR3 coding sequence is TGTGCCAGCAGCTGGGGCGGGGCTAGCTCCTACGAGCAGTACTTC. Its protein product is CASSWGGASSYEQYF.

The rearrangement uses TRBV28 and TRBJ1-5; D may be TRBD1 (6 bases). The CDR3 length is 14 residues. Trimming took 4 bases from V and 7 from J, leaving 14 bases between them. Per germline, CDR1 MDHEN and CDR2 SYDVKM. CDR3 loop: CASSSAGQGQPQHF. In DNA, the CDR3 is TGTGCCAGCAGTTCCGCGGGACAAGGACAGCCCCAGCATTTT. Full variable domain (missing parts from reference TRBV28 and TRBJ1-5): DVKVTQSSRYLVKRTGEKVFLECVQDMDHENMFWYRQDPGLGLRLIYFSYDVKMKEKGDIPEGYSVSREKKERFSLILESASTNQTSMYLCASSSAGQGQPQHFGDGTRLSIL.